The rows below give T cell receptor beta chains drawn from one sample of a study of CD8 T cells in ankylosing spondylitis. A single record per CDR3 protein comes from TCRdb applying MiXCR to the 5' RACE reads. This sample carries more than 60,000 distinct CDR3 sequences, roughly 6.2% of them seen once, and the ten largest clones take 5%. The sample consisted of synovial fluid, either unsorted or a sorted T cell fraction (not recorded which). Source of these receptors: a male donor with ankylosing spondylitis. The CDR3 runs from the conserved cysteine through the conserved F or W. A D gene is named only where the DNA matches it firmly. Clone size is not always given. Where it is, it says once, few, many or a class for expanded clones.

d_call	v_call	j_call	clone_size	cdr3_nt	cdr3_aa
-	TRBV11-3	TRBJ2-3	many	TGTGCCAGCAGCTTAGGACAGCCCACAGATACGCAGTATTTT	CASSLGQPTDTQYF
TRBD2	TRBV29-1	TRBJ2-7	many	TGCAGCGTTTCAAAGGTGGGAGGGCCTCACGAGCAGTACTTC	CSVSKVGGPHEQYF
TRBD2	TRBV28	TRBJ2-2	few	TGTGCCAGCAGTTTGAACGGGAGGTACACCGGGGAGCTGTTTTTT	CASSLNGRYTGELFF
TRBD1	TRBV5-1	TRBJ2-5	few	TGCGCCAGCAGCCCGGACAGGGTCAAAGAGACCCAGTACTTC	CASSPDRVKETQYF
-	TRBV7-2	TRBJ2-4	few	TGTGCCAGCAGCCTTAATACCCTCCTAGCCAAAAACATTCAGTACTTC	CASSLNTLLAKNIQYF
-	TRBV29-1	TRBJ1-1	-	TGCAGCGTACAGGGGAACACTGAAGCTTTCTTT	CSVQGNTEAFF
-	TRBV20-1	TRBJ2-3	many	TGCAGTGCTAGAGATGGTCGGGATTGGGCAGATACGCAGTATTTT	CSARDGRDWADTQYF
-	TRBV2	TRBJ2-1	many	TGTGCCAGCAGTGAAGTACAGGCGGGTGAGCAGTTCTTC	CASSEVQAGEQFF
TRBD2	TRBV20-1	TRBJ2-3	many	TGCAGTGCTAACCGAGCCCAAGCGGGAGCAGATACGCAGTATTTT	CSANRAQAGADTQYF
-	TRBV19	TRBJ2-3	-	TGTGCCAGTAGTATGTCCGGGACAGATACGCAGTATTTT	CASSMSGTDTQYF
TRBD2	TRBV15	TRBJ2-3	many	TGTGCCACCAGCGGCGGACTAGCGGCCACAGATACGCAGTATTTT	CATSGGLAATDTQYF
-	TRBV7-2	TRBJ1-4	many	TGTGCCAGCAGCTTAGTGTCTGGGGGGGAAAAACTGTTTTTT	CASSLVSGGEKLFF
TRBD1	TRBV20-1	TRBJ1-2	-	TGCGGTGCTGAGGACAGGGGGCCTTCTCCCACAGCGTATGGCTACACCTTC	CGAEDRGPSPTAYGYTF
TRBD1	TRBV15	TRBJ2-7	many	TGTGCCACCAGCAAGGGGGCCGAGTACGAGCAGTACTTC	CATSKGAEYEQYF
TRBD1	TRBV28	TRBJ1-5	few	TGTGCCAGCACAGGGCCACCCGCCGGGACAGGGGGGGATCAGCCCCAGCATTTT	CASTGPPAGTGGDQPQHF
-	TRBV19	TRBJ1-2	many	TGTGCCAGTAGTAGGAGCAGGGCGATCTATGGCTACACCTTC	CASSRSRAIYGYTF
TRBD2	TRBV11-2	TRBJ2-2	many	TGTGCCAGCAGCCCACAGACTGGACTAGGCTTTAACACCGGGGAGCTGTTTTTT	CASSPQTGLGFNTGELFF
TRBD2	TRBV5-1	TRBJ2-3	many	TGCGCCAGCAGAAATGGCGGTCTAGCGGACACAGATACGCAGTATTTT	CASRNGGLADTDTQYF
-	TRBV6-4	TRBJ2-2	few	TGTGCCAGCAGTGAGGCGGCGACCACCGGGGAGCTGTTTTTT	CASSEAATTGELFF
-	TRBV4-2	TRBJ1-1	-	TGTGCCAGCAGCTTTGGAGAGGCCCGCGTGGGTACTGAAGCTTTCTTT	CASSFGEARVGTEAFF
TRBD1	TRBV24-1	TRBJ1-1	many	TGTGCCACCACAGGACAGGGCGTTGAAGCTTTCTTT	CATTGQGVEAFF
-	TRBV11-2	TRBJ2-3	many	TGTGCCAGCAGCTTAGACTCCGGGATTCGTGGCACAGATACGCAGTATTTT	CASSLDSGIRGTDTQYF
-	TRBV27	TRBJ1-2	medium-sized	TGTGCCAGCAGTCCTCAGGGGTACTATGGCTACACCTTC	CASSPQGYYGYTF
-	TRBV4-3	TRBJ2-5	many	TGCGCCAGCAGCCAAGATTTCCGGCGGGGAGGCCAAGAGACCCAGTACTTC	CASSQDFRRGGQETQYF
-	TRBV12-3/TRBV12-4	TRBJ2-7	many	TGTGCCAGCAAAAGCTACTCCTCCTACGAGCAGTACTTC	CASKSYSSYEQYF
-	TRBV6-5	TRBJ2-1	few	TGTGCCAGCAGTTTCCGGGTCGACGCCCATGAGCAGTTCTTC	CASSFRVDAHEQFF
-	TRBV4-3	TRBJ2-1	many	TGCGCCAGCAGCCAAGCCCACGAGGGCTACAATGAGCAGTTCTTC	CASSQAHEGYNEQFF
-	TRBV5-1	TRBJ1-1	medium-sized	TGCGCCAGCAGCAACGGACGGGTGAACACTGAAGCTTTCTTT	CASSNGRVNTEAFF
-	TRBV28	TRBJ2-6	-	TGTGCCAGCAGTTCCCCGGGGAGTGCTGGGGCCAACGTCCTGACTTTC	CASSSPGSAGANVLTF
TRBD2	TRBV20-1	TRBJ2-3	many	TGCAGTGCTAGCGGACTAGCCCCAGATACGCAGTATTTT	CSASGLAPDTQYF
-	TRBV30	TRBJ2-5	few	TGTGCCTGGAGTGGACTTTCGTACCAAGAGACCCAGTACTTC	CAWSGLSYQETQYF
-	TRBV27	TRBJ2-2	-	TGTGCCAGCAGTTTATCGAGAGGTACCGGGGAGCTGTTTTTT	CASSLSRGTGELFF
-	TRBV7-2	TRBJ2-1	few	TGTGCCAGCAGCTTAGACTACAATGAGCAGTTCTTC	CASSLDYNEQFF
-	TRBV6-1	TRBJ1-6	many	TGTGCCAGCAGCCAACAGGGTCCTGGTTCACCCCTCCACTTT	CASSQQGPGSPLHF
-	TRBV20-1	TRBJ1-1	few	TGCAGTGCTCTAGAGGAACGGACTGAAGCTTTCTTT	CSALEERTEAFF
-	TRBV10-3	TRBJ1-5	many	TGTGCCATCAGCCGGGACAGCAATCAGCCCCAGCATTTT	CAISRDSNQPQHF
-	TRBV12-3/TRBV12-4	TRBJ1-5	-	TGTGCCAGCAGTCCCGCGACAGGATTTAGCAATCAGCCCCAGCATTTT	CASSPATGFSNQPQHF
TRBD1	TRBV19	TRBJ1-2	few	TGTGCCAGTAGTGTCGCCGGGACAGGGGGCTATGGCTACACCTTC	CASSVAGTGGYGYTF
TRBD1	TRBV12-3/TRBV12-4	TRBJ2-1	few	TGTGCCAGCAGTCCGGGACAGGGGGCGAATGAGCAGTTCTTC	CASSPGQGANEQFF
-	TRBV11-2	TRBJ1-1	-	TGTGCCAGCAGCTTGTTCCGGGAGGGGGGTGAAGCTTTCTTT	CASSLFREGGEAFF
-	TRBV7-8	TRBJ2-7	few	TGTGCCAGCAGCACAAGGACTGCAACCTACGAGCAGTACTTC	CASSTRTATYEQYF
-	TRBV24-1	TRBJ2-5	many	TGTGCCACCAGTGATCCGAGAACCGGGACACGACCCCAAGAGACCCAGTACTTC	CATSDPRTGTRPQETQYF
TRBD2	TRBV29-1	TRBJ2-5	few	TGCAGCGTTGAAGAAAGGGTTGAGGGAGGGGAGACCCAGTACTTC	CSVEERVEGGETQYF
TRBD1	TRBV5-1	TRBJ1-2	many	TGCGCCAGCAGCACCGGGACAGACTATGGCTACACCTTC	CASSTGTDYGYTF
-	TRBV15	TRBJ1-5	many	TGTGCCACCAGCAGAGTGGATAGCAATCAGCCCCAGCATTTT	CATSRVDSNQPQHF
-	TRBV7-2	TRBJ2-2	many	TGTGCCAGCAGCGTACCGGGACTTAACACCGGGGAGCTGTTTTTT	CASSVPGLNTGELFF
TRBD2	TRBV29-1	TRBJ2-5	many	TGCAGCGTTGAAGGGCTAGCGGGAGGAGAGACCCAGTACTTC	CSVEGLAGGETQYF
-	TRBV5-1	TRBJ2-7	many	TGCGCCAGCAGCTTGGGAACGGGACGCAACTACGAGCAGTACTTC	CASSLGTGRNYEQYF
-	TRBV28	TRBJ1-1	many	TGTGCCAGCAGTTTGTTACAGAACACTGAAGCTTTCTTT	CASSLLQNTEAFF
TRBD2	TRBV5-1	TRBJ2-5	-	TGCGCCAGCAGCTGGGGGAGGGAGTCGGAGACCCAGTACTTC	CASSWGRESETQYF
TRBD1	TRBV7-7	TRBJ2-5	many	TGTGCTAGCAGCAAACAGGGACAGGGAGCAGAGACCCAGTACTTC	CASSKQGQGAETQYF
TRBD1	TRBV19	TRBJ2-4	many	TGTGCCAGTTCGACAGGGCGCAAAAACATTCAGTACTTC	CASSTGRKNIQYF
TRBD1	TRBV12-3/TRBV12-4	TRBJ2-7	many	TGTGCCAGCAGTCCTTACTGGGACAGGGGGCGGAACGAGCAGTACTTC	CASSPYWDRGRNEQYF